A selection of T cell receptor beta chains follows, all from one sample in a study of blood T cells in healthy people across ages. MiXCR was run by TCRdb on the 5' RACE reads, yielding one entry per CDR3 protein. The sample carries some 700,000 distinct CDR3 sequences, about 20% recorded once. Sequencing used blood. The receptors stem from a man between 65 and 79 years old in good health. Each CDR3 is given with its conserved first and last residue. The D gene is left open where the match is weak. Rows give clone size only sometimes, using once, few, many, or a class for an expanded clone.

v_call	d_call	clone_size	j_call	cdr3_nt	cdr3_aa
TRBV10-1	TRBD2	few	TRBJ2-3	TGCGCCAGCAGTGATCCGACTAGCGGGGGGCCTAGCACAGATACGCAGTATTTT	CASSDPTSGGPSTDTQYF
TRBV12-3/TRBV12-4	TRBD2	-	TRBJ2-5	TGTGCCAGCAGTTTCCTAAGGACTAGCTGGCAGACCCAGTACTTC	CASSFLRTSWQTQYF
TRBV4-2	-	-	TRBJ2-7	TGTGCCAGCAGCCCAGAGGCGGGCTACGAGCAGTACTTC	CASSPEAGYEQYF
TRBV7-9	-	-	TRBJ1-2	TGTGCCAGCAGCCTGGTGACCTACTATGCCTACACCTTC	CASSLVTYYAYTF
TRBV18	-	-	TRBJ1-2	TGTGCCAGCTCACCAGGGCAGATTACTAACTATGGCTACACCTTC	CASSPGQITNYGYTF
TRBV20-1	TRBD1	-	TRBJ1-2	TGCAGTGCTCCTCCGGGACAGGGCTCGGGCGGCTACACCTTC	CSAPPGQGSGGYTF
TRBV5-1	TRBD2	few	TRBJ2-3	TGCGCCAGCAGAGCGGGGAGCACAGATACGCAGTATTTT	CASRAGSTDTQYF
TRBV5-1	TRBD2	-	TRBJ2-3	TGCGCCAGCAGCACGGGACTAGCGGAACTCACAGATACGCAGTATTTT	CASSTGLAELTDTQYF
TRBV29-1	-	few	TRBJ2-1	TGCAGCGCTGCTGGCGGGATCTACAATGAGCAGTTCTTC	CSAAGGIYNEQFF
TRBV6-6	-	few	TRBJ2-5	TGTGCCAGCAGTTACGGGGGCAACCCTGGGGAGACCCAGTACTTC	CASSYGGNPGETQYF
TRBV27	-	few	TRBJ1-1	TGTGCCAGCAGTCCTAGGGGGGGGAGGGCCCGGAACACTGAAGCTTTCTTT	CASSPRGGRARNTEAFF
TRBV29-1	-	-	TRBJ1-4	TGCAGCGTTGAAGCTCCGGACAGCTTTACCGAAAAACTGTTTTTT	CSVEAPDSFTEKLFF
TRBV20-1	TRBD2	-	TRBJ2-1	TGCAGTGCTAGAGAGGCCGGGACTAGGGGTAAAAATGAGCAGTTCTTC	CSAREAGTRGKNEQFF
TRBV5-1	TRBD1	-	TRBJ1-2	TGCGCCAGCAGAGAGGACAGGGTCGGCTACACCTTC	CASREDRVGYTF
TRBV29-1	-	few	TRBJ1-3	TGCAGCGTTCGAGGGGGAAACACCATATATTTT	CSVRGGNTIYF
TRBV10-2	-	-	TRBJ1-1	TGCGCCAGCCAGGGACGGGGCACTGAAGCTTTCTTT	CASQGRGTEAFF
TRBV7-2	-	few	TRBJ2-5	TGTGCCTGCGGCAGAGCGGGCTGGGAGACCCAGTACTTC	CACGRAGWETQYF
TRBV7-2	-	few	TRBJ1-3	TGTGCCAGCACTTTCACCCTCTCTGGAAACACCATATATTTT	CASTFTLSGNTIYF
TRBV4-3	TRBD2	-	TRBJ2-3	TGCGCCAGCAGCCAAGAGCAAGGACTAGCGGCAGATACGCAGTATTTT	CASSQEQGLAADTQYF
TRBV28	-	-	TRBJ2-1	TGTGCCAGCAGTTCGGAGGGCCGGCGGAATGAGCAGTTCTTC	CASSSEGRRNEQFF
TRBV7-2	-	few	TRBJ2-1	TGTGCCAGCAGCTTTGTTACGAACAATGAGCAGTTCTTC	CASSFVTNNEQFF
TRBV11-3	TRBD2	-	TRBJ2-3	TGTGCCAGCAGCTTAGTTCGGCTAGCGGGGTGGTCAGATACGCAGTATTTT	CASSLVRLAGWSDTQYF
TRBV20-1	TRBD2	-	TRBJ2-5	TGCAGTGCTAGAGCCAGCGGGAGACGCGAGACCCAGTACTTC	CSARASGRRETQYF
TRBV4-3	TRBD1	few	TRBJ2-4	TGCGCCAGCAGCCTACACGACAGGGGGATGTCCAAAAACATTCAGTACTTC	CASSLHDRGMSKNIQYF
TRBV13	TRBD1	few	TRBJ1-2	TGTGCCAGTAGCGTCCCGGGACAGGGGCCTTACTTCTATGGCTACACCTTC	CASSVPGQGPYFYGYTF
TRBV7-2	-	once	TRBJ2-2	TGTGCCAGCAGCTTAGTTGGGACGAACGGGGAGCTGTTTTTT	CASSLVGTNGELFF
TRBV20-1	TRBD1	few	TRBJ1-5	TGCAGTGCTTTGACAGGGGGCCAGCCCCAGCATTTT	CSALTGGQPQHF
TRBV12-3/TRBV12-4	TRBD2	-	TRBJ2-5	TGTGCCAGCAGTCGCCCCTCGGGGCTAGCGGCCCAAGAGACCCAGTACTTC	CASSRPSGLAAQETQYF
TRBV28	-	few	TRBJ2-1	TGTGCCAGCAGCACGAGCTCCTACAATGAGCAGTTCTTC	CASSTSSYNEQFF
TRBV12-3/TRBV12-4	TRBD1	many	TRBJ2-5	TGTGCCAGCAGCCATAAGACAGGGCTCGGGCAAGAGACCCAGTACTTC	CASSHKTGLGQETQYF
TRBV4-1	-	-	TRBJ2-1	TGCGCCAGCAGCCAAGATACCGGGAGACTCTACAATGAGCAGTTCTTC	CASSQDTGRLYNEQFF
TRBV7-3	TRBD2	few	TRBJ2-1	TGTGCCAGCAGCTTAAATAGCGGGAGAGGGAATGAGCAGTTCTTC	CASSLNSGRGNEQFF
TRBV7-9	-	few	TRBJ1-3	TGTGCCAGCAGACTCGGGGCAGAAAACACCATATATTTT	CASRLGAENTIYF
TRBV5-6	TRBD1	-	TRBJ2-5	TGTGCCAGCAGCGTGACAGGGGTAGAGACCCAGTACTTC	CASSVTGVETQYF
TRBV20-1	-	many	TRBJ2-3	TGCAGTGCTAGGCGAATCACAGATACGCAGTATTTT	CSARRITDTQYF
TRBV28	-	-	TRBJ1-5	TGTGCCAGCAGCTCTGGACGGTATGATAGCAATCAGCCCCAGCATTTT	CASSSGRYDSNQPQHF
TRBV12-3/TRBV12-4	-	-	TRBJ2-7	TGTGCCAGCAGTCCTTACACAGGGCCTTACGAGCAGTACTTC	CASSPYTGPYEQYF
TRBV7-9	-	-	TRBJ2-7	TGTGCCAGCAGCTCGTGGGACGGAGGTTACTACGAGCAGTACTTC	CASSSWDGGYYEQYF
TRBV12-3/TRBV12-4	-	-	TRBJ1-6	TGTGCCAGCAGTCGCCCCTTGGCATCCTATAATTCATCCCTCCACTTT	CASSRPLASYNSSLHF
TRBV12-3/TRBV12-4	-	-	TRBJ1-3	TGTGCCAGCAGCAAACAGTTGCTCTCTGGAAACACCATATATTTT	CASSKQLLSGNTIYF
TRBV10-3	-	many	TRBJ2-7	TGTGCCAACGGGGCCTTGCAAGGCGAGCAGTACTTC	CANGALQGEQYF
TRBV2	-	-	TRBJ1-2	TGTGCCAGCAGTGAGGACACTAACTATGGCTACACCTTC	CASSEDTNYGYTF
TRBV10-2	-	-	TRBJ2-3	TGCGCCAGCAGTGAGTCAATGGCACCCACGGCGCAGTATTTT	CASSESMAPTAQYF
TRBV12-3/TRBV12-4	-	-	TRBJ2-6	TGTGCCAGCCTCGGGCAGGTTGGGGCCAACGTCCTGACTTTC	CASLGQVGANVLTF
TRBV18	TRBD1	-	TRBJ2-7	TGTGCCAGCTCACCGGACTCGACAGGGAGTTACGAGCAGTACTTC	CASSPDSTGSYEQYF
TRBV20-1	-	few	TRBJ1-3	TGCAGTGAAGTTTCCTCTGGAAACACCATATATTTT	CSEVSSGNTIYF
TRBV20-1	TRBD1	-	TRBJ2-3	TGCAGTGCTACCGGACAGGGGTACGCAGATACGCAGTATTTT	CSATGQGYADTQYF
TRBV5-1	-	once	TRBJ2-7	TGCGCCGGCAGCTCAGACGAGGCCTACGAGCAGTACTTC	CAGSSDEAYEQYF
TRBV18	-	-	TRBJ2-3	TGTGCCAGCTCACCACTTACAGGGTCTGGCACAGATACGCAGTATTTT	CASSPLTGSGTDTQYF
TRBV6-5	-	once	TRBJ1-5	TGTGCCAGCAGTTGCTCCGGGACGGGTAGTAATCAGCCCCAGCATTTT	CASSCSGTGSNQPQHF
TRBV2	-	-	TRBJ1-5	TGTGCCAGCAGTTCCCTGACAGGCCGTAATCAGCCCCAGCATTTT	CASSSLTGRNQPQHF
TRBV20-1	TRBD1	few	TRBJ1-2	TGCAGTGCTTACCCGACAGGGGTCTATGGCTACACCTTC	CSAYPTGVYGYTF
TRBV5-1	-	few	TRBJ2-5	TGCGCCAGCTGCATGGCCGGGACTGCGGTAGAGACCCAGTACTTC	CASCMAGTAVETQYF
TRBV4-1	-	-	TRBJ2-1	TGCGCCAGCAGCCCAGGACCCGACTACAATGAGCAGTTCTTC	CASSPGPDYNEQFF
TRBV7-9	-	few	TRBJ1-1	TGTGCCAGCAGCTTACACGGGTCGGACACTGAAGCTTTCTTT	CASSLHGSDTEAFF
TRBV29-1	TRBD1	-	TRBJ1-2	TGCAGCGTGGACAGGGGCTACACCTTC	CSVDRGYTF
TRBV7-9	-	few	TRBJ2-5	TGTGCCAGCAGCCCTCTCCTCGCGGAAGAGACCCAGTACTTC	CASSPLLAEETQYF
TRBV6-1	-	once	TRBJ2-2	TGTGCCAGCGCCGCGGGCAGGCGCGGGGAGCTGTTTTTT	CASAAGRRGELFF
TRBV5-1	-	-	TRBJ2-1	TGCGCCAGCAGCTTAGCGGAGGACAATGAGCAGTTCTTC	CASSLAEDNEQFF
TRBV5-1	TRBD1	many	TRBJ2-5	TGCGCCAGCAGCTGGGGGGACAGGGAGGTTCAAGAGACCCAGTACTTC	CASSWGDREVQETQYF